This note documents a single T cell receptor beta chain sequence. Its target antigen remains unknown. No base quality values were provided; no much bigger clone lies one nucleotide off. Each collaborating institution followed its own protocols to collect whole blood in K2EDTA tubes. For TCRbeta analysis, collaborators shipped samples in one of three forms: frozen whole blood, isolated PBMCs, or DNA extracted from either of those sample types. V is clipped by 2 bases and J by 6 bases, and the sequence between their germline boundaries is 22 bases long. Spanning cysteine to phenylalanine, the CDR3 consists of 18 amino acids. Of all the DNA, just the CDR3 is kept, 54 bases in frame from base 1. CDR1 and CDR2 (LGHDT, YNNKEL) derive from the germline V gene (reference sequence). The data belong to a study of blood T cell repertoires in COVID-19 (dated by TCRdb to the early 2020s). Some background on the complete study: Collaborator samples came from the United States, Italy and Spain and covered acute and convalescent phases of COVID-19. The samples were drawn from the first 160 participants of the ongoing ImmuneRACE study and from some 1,300 subjects provided by 6 global collaborators. Where available, HLA class I and class II types were taken from metadata supplied by the sample provider and were not determined by assay-based typing. A freely available public database, intended as a resource for researchers studying the immune response to SARS-CoV-2, is where the repertoires were released. Deeply sampled blood TCRbeta repertoires from subjects exposed to, actively infected with, or recovered from COVID-19 were included in the dataset. The material from the prospective study consisted of cDNA or gDNA derived from T cells, B-cell-depleted T cells, or PBMCs. The sample metadata nearly always contained a de-identified subject ID, COVID-19 status, age in years and sex.

The study at large found these results: How much clinical and demographic metadata was included differed by source and by participant, and the metadata was provided uncurated.

The immunoSEQ Assay, a bias-controlled multiplex PCR, was used to amplify TCRbeta CDR3 regions from genomic DNA. In the paper's pipeline: Nucleated cell counts per sample were estimated from amplification of reference gene primers within the assay. To quantify the absolute abundance of each unique TCRbeta CDR3 rearrangement, sequence reads were collapsed and filtered. For each sample, productive Simpson clonality was calculated as the square root of Simpson's diversity index across productive rearrangements. What TCRdb holds here is the immuneACCESS table cut down to in-frame rearrangements. Part of the clones is not present; checked against another copy, under half of the missing clones reflect an unresolved V gene, and the others are unexplained. That table supplies the V and J calls and clone size; D and trimming were determined from the DNA. The sample profile shows some 280,000 clones; 70% to 90% of them were found once. The ten largest clonotypes hold approximately 4.1% of the sample.

The clonotype comes from a woman aged 45-65 years with active or convalescent COVID-19. The material sequenced was peripheral blood. The chain couples TRBV3-1 (or the pseudogene TRBV3-2) to TRBJ2-2; a tentative D match to TRBD2 spans 6 bases. The CDR3 sequence is CASSQWESVAAHAGELFF. The nucleotide sequence is given as TGTGCCAGCAGCCAATGGGAGAGCGTAGCGGCTCACGCCGGGGAGCTGTTTTTT.